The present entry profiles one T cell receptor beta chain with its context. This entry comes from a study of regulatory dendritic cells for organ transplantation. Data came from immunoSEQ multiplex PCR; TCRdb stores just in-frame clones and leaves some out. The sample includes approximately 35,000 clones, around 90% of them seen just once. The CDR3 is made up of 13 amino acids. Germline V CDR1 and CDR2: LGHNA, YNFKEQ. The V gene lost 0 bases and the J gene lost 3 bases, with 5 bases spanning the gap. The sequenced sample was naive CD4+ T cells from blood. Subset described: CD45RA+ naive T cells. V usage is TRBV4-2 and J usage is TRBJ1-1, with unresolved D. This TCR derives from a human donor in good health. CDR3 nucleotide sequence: TGTGCCAGCAGCCAAGAAAGTTACACTGAAGCTTTCTTT. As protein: CASSQESYTEAFF.